What follows are 29 T cell receptor beta chains derived from one specimen sequenced in a study of cytomegalovirus exposure and HLA in healthy donors (dated 2017 in TCRdb). Receptor libraries were prepared by the immunoSEQ multiplex PCR assay. For the multiplex PCR, a mixture combining 60 forward primers for TCR Vbeta segments and 13 reverse primers for TCR Jbeta segments was used. This immuneACCESS table, as held by TCRdb, lists in-frame sequences with V and J called but not all clones. Of the missing ones, under half trace to an unresolved V gene in checked studies; the others have no known cause. Here the sample has about 150,000 clones; about 70% occur a single time. The leading ten clones occupy 2.5% to 3.5% of the sample. Specimen: PBMCs. These receptors were obtained from a male donor in good health and CMV-seronegative.

The table lists this clone with a count of one. V gene TRBV7-9 combines with J gene TRBJ2-5; D is perhaps TRBD2 (6 bases). The J call may not be correct, given that the DNA end is closer to TRBJ2-7. Germline values: CDR1 SEHNR, CDR2 FQNEAQ (reference sequence). This CDR3 has 14 amino acids. The CDR3 is CASSPLGGPYEQYF. DNA of the CDR3: TGTGCCAGCAGCCCTTTGGGGGGTCCCTACGAGCAGTACTTC.

As for this clone: Sequence at one end of the junction differs from germline and may be a read error. This same CDR3 is encoded by further DNA sequences in the sample. This chain links TRBV28 with TRBJ1-6; 9 bases map to TRBD1. The CDR3 contains 15 residues. From germline, CDR1 is MDHEN and CDR2 SYDVKM. The CDR3 loop reads CASRTSGQGNSPLHF. CDR3 DNA: TGCGCCAGCAGGACCTCGGGACAGGGAAATTCACCCCTCCACTTT.

Only a few counts were recorded for this clone. The J gene is TRBJ2-2, the V gene TRBV2; 8 bases are shared with TRBD2. The CDR3 consists of 15 residues. Trimming removed 10 bases from V and 0 bases from J; junction bases left unmatched: 7. Germline V gene data show CDR1 as SNHLY and CDR2 as FYNNEI. The CDR3: CATPIAGPNTGELFF. The CDR3 DNA is TGTGCCACACCTATAGCGGGGCCGAACACCGGGGAGCTGTTTTTT.

This clone was observed a handful of times. One junction end does not reproduce the germline sequence, and a read error may be involved. The chain combines TRBV7-9 with TRBJ1-2, with D perhaps TRBD1 (5 bases). Germline CDR1 and CDR2: SEHNR and FQNEAQ (reference sequence). The CDR3 covers 13 residues. The DNA of the CDR3 is TGTTCCAGCAGCTCCCAGACAGACTATGGCTACACCTTC. Protein sequence: CSSSSQTDYGYTF.

The rearrangement uses TRBV4-1 and TRBJ2-7, with D tentatively TRBD2 (6 bases). Germline CDR1 MGHRA, CDR2 YSYEKL. The CDR3 is made up of 13 amino acids. V was clipped by 1 base and J by 5 bases, with 9 bases between them. CDR3 coding DNA: TGCGCCAGCAGCCAAGTAGGCGGGGACGAGCAGTACTTC. This gives the protein CASSQVGGDEQYF.

This chain links TRBV7-2 with TRBJ1-2; the D gene is possibly TRBD1 (6 bases). This CDR3 region has 14 residues. CDR1 and CDR2 from the germline V gene are SGHTA and FQGNSA. V lost 4 bases, J lost 5 bases, and 14 bases lay in between. This CDR3 is CASSSSRQVYGYTF. The CDR3 nucleotides read TGTGCCAGCAGCTCCTCACGACAGGTTTATGGCTACACCTTC.

The CDR3 here is CASREVNTEAFF. The CDR3 DNA sequence: TGCGCCAGCCGAGAGGTCAACACTGAAGCTTTCTTT. J is TRBJ1-1 and V is TRBV10-2; D gene uncertain. Germline V lookup: CDR1 WSHSY, CDR2 SAAADI. With 8 bases removed from V and 2 bases from J, the gap between germline ends came to 9 bases. The CDR3 runs to 12 residues.

CDR3 region: CASSSRLAGGPRDNEQFF. The CDR3 DNA reads TGTGCCAGCAGCTCCAGACTAGCGGGAGGGCCCCGGGACAATGAGCAGTTCTTC. The chain links TRBV7-9 to TRBJ2-1; 14 bases line up with TRBD2. Germline CDR1 and CDR2: SEHNR and FQNEAQ (reference sequence). This CDR3 comprises 18 residues. V lost 4 bases and J lost 5; bases outside the gene matches: 10.

This clone has just a few counts. The chain has TRBV18 and TRBJ1-1; a possible D gene is TRBD1 (5 bases). The CDR3 extends over 14 amino acids. The germline V and J ends were trimmed by 6 bases and 2 bases, with 13 bases remaining between them. Germline CDR1 is KGHSH and CDR2 is LQKENI. The CDR3 nucleotides read TGTGCCAGCTCTACGGGGGGAGTAAACACTGAAGCTTTCTTT. Protein sequence: CASSTGGVNTEAFF.

The genes are TRBV30 and TRBJ2-1; D remains unclear. Germline V gives CDR1 GTSNPN, CDR2 SVGIG (reference sequence). CDR3 length: 12 amino acids. Trimming removed 5 bases from V and 8 bases from J, with 13 bases in between. CDR3 in DNA: TGTGCCTGGCTTCGAACGGGTTATGAGCAGTTCTTC. Translating gives CAWLRTGYEQFF.

A word on this clone: An end of the junction does not agree with germline; a read error may underlie this. The J gene is TRBJ2-5, the V gene TRBV25-1, with D unresolved. This CDR3 comprises 14 residues. Germline V lookup: CDR1 MGHDK, CDR2 SYGVNS. CDR3: CASSEYTTKETQYF. The DNA of the CDR3 is TGTGCCAGCAGTGAATATACTACCAAAGAAACCCAGTACTTC.

The chain links TRBV5-1 to TRBJ1-1, with TRBD1 matching 8 bases. Trimming removed 4 bases from V and 1 base from J; junction bases left unmatched: 6. This CDR3 region has 15 residues. Per the germline V gene, CDR1 is SGHRS and CDR2 is YFSETQ. The CDR3 loop reads CASSRQGKENTEAFF. The CDR3 DNA sequence: TGCGCCAGCAGCCGACAGGGGAAGGAGAACACTGAAGCTTTCTTT.

This chain links TRBV5-8 with TRBJ1-5; 8 nucleotides agree with TRBD1. This CDR3 region has 15 residues. Per germline, CDR1 SGHTS and CDR2 YDEGEE. In nucleotides, the CDR3 is TGTCCGAGGACAGGGACCCCTTATAGCAATCAGCCCCAGCATTTT. Translating it yields CPRTGTPYSNQPQHF. The full variable domain, rest sourced from reference TRBV5-8 and TRBJ1-5, is EAGVTQSPTHLIKTRGQQATLRCSPISGHTSVYWYQQALGLGLQFLLWYDEGEERNRGNFPPRFSGRQFPNYSSELNVNALELEDSALYLCPRTGTPYSNQPQHFGDGTRLSIL.

In this sample, this clone turned up a few times. The rearrangement links TRBV7-9 to TRBJ1-3; perhaps TRBD1 as D (6 bases). The CDR3 has 17 residues. V was clipped by 4 bases and J by 6 bases, with 22 bases between them. Germline V lookup: CDR1 SEHNR, CDR2 FQNEAQ (reference sequence). The CDR3 is CASSSPIDRQMENTIYF. CDR3 DNA: TGTGCCAGCAGCTCCCCGATTGACAGGCAAATGGAAAACACCATATATTTT.

This chain uses TRBV28 with TRBJ2-3; maybe TRBD2 (5 bases). The germline V and J ends were trimmed by 9 bases and 2 bases, with 18 bases remaining between them. Germline CDR1 MDHEN, CDR2 SYDVKM. The CDR3 spans 15 residues. CDR3 sequence reads: CASRPRRAVTDTQYF. The DNA of the CDR3 is TGTGCCAGTCGCCCAAGGCGGGCCGTCACAGATACGCAGTATTTT.

A note on this clone: One junction end does not reproduce the germline sequence, and a read error may be involved. The chain couples TRBV7-9 to TRBJ2-7, with D tentatively TRBD2 (5 bases). The CDR3 has 13 amino acids. Germline CDR1 reads SEHNR; CDR2 reads FQNEAQ (reference sequence). CDR3 loop: CSSSLGGAYEQYF. CDR3 bases: TGTTCCAGCAGCCTCGGAGGCGCCTACGAGCAGTACTTC.

The chain combines TRBV6-5 with TRBJ2-1, with D perhaps TRBD1 (6 bases). V lost 7 bases and J 4 bases, leaving 17 bases between the germline ends. Germline-derived CDR1 and CDR2 are MNHEY and SVGAGI. The CDR3 is 15 amino acids. The CDR3 coding sequence is TGTGCCAGCACTTTACAGGGAATAGGTTACAATGAGCAGTTCTTC. Residues: CASTLQGIGYNEQFF.

The chain combines TRBV5-1 with TRBJ1-6, with 7 bases lining up with TRBD1. Trimming at V came to 4 bases and at J to 7 bases, leaving 5 bases not matched to a gene. Germline V lookup: CDR1 SGHRS, CDR2 YFSETQ. The CDR3 is made up of 14 amino acids. The CDR3 DNA reads TGCGCCAGCAGCCTGACAGGGCCCAATTCACCCCTCCACTTT. Its translation is CASSLTGPNSPLHF.

This rearrangement joins TRBV7-9 to TRBJ2-7, with a possible D match to TRBD2 (5 bases). CDR1 is SEHNR, CDR2 FQNEAQ, per germline (reference sequence). The CDR3 length is 12 residues. Trimming took off 5 bases at V and 1 base at J, with 6 bases between the two ends. This CDR3 reads CASSRGSYEQYF. The DNA of the CDR3 is TGTGCCAGCAGCCGAGGGTCCTACGAGCAGTACTTC.

The chain recombines TRBV5-6 with TRBJ2-3; 7 bases fit TRBD2. The length of the CDR3 is 15 residues. After removal of 1 base from V and 3 bases from J, the junction contained 5 bases not matched to a gene. Germline V CDR1 and CDR2: SGHDT, YYEEEE. CDR3 loop: CASSLHGGGTDTQYF. For the CDR3, the DNA is TGTGCCAGCAGCTTGCATGGCGGGGGAACAGATACGCAGTATTTT.

This clone was counted a single time. The V gene is TRBV14, the J gene TRBJ2-1; perhaps TRBD1 as D (6 bases). The V end lost 3 bases, the J end lost 2 bases, and 11 bases lay between the germline ends. From germline, CDR1 is SGHDN and CDR2 FVKESK. This CDR3 has 15 residues. CDR3 amino acids: CASSQTGSAYNEQFF. CDR3 nucleotides: TGTGCCAGCAGCCAGACAGGATCAGCCTACAATGAGCAGTTCTTC.

The J gene is TRBJ2-3, the V gene TRBV19; 7 nucleotides line up with TRBD1. V shed 3 bases, J shed 0 bases, and the junction held 6 bases outside the gene matches. The length of the CDR3 is 16 residues. CDR1 is LNHDA, CDR2 SQIVND, per germline (reference sequence). CDR3 coding DNA: TGTGCCAGTAGTATTACGTTGGGACAGAGCACAGATACGCAGTATTTT. Its protein product is CASSITLGQSTDTQYF.

The rearrangement uses TRBV29-1 and TRBJ1-1; 8 bases align to TRBD1. J was trimmed by 5 bases and V by 4 bases; bases with no gene match: 12. The CDR3 loop spans 15 amino acids. CDR1 is SQVTM, CDR2 ANQGSEA, per germline. The CDR3 is CSVGRPQGASTEAFF. Written as DNA, the CDR3 is TGCAGCGTTGGAAGACCTCAGGGGGCAAGTACTGAAGCTTTCTTT.

The chain carries TRBV5-1 and TRBJ1-6; the match to TRBD1 covers 8 bases. CDR1 and CDR2 from the germline V gene are SGHRS and YFSETQ. The CDR3 length is 15 residues. Unmatched junction bases numbered 6, after V lost 4 bases and J lost 6 bases. CDR3 loop: CASSPGQEINSPLHF. The CDR3 DNA reads TGCGCCAGCAGCCCGGGACAGGAGATTAATTCACCCCTCCACTTT. The entire variable domain, with the rest obtained from reference TRBV5-1 and TRBJ1-6, is as follows: KAGVTQTPRYLIKTRGQQVTLSCSPISGHRSVSWYQQTPGQGLQFLFEYFSETQRNKGNFPGRFSGRQFSNSRSEMNVSTLELGDSALYLCASSPGQEINSPLHFGNGTRLTVT.

The CDR3 here is CASSRASRGGNSPLHF. DNA for the CDR3: TGTGCCAGCAGCCGCGCATCCCGGGGAGGGAATTCACCCCTCCACTTT. The rearrangement uses TRBV5-6 and TRBJ1-6; no clear D gene. There are 16 residues in the CDR3. The germline CDR1 and CDR2 sequences are SGHDT and YYEEEE. Trimming removed 4 bases at V and 7 bases at J, with 18 bases between.

In regard to this clone: The same CDR3 also results from other DNA sequences found in this sample. The chain carries TRBV5-1 and TRBJ2-5, with 11 bases fitting TRBD2. Germline V gene data show CDR1 as SGHRS and CDR2 as YFSETQ. V trimming: 4 bases; J trimming: 5 bases; junction bases outside the gene matches: 10. The CDR3 has 16 residues. CDR3 region: CASSLGTSGSSETQYF. CDR3 coding DNA: TGCGCCAGCAGCCTGGGTACTAGCGGGAGTTCGGAGACCCAGTACTTC.

A few counts support this clone. This chain links TRBV18 with TRBJ1-4; 7 nucleotides align to TRBD1. V shed 5 bases and J 6 bases; nucleotides not matched to a gene: 6. Germline V gene sequence: CDR1 KGHSH, CDR2 LQKENI. The CDR3 consists of 14 residues. CDR3 region: CASSYDRADEKLFF. CDR3 sequence (DNA): TGTGCCAGCTCATACGACAGGGCGGATGAAAAACTGTTTTTT.

This clone has only a few counts. This rearrangement joins TRBV18 to TRBJ1-2; perhaps TRBD1 as D (6 bases). Trimming shortened V by 10 bases and J by 5 bases, and 26 bases separated the two germline ends. The CDR3 runs 16 residues. CDR1 and CDR2 from the germline V gene are KGHSH and LQKENI. CDR3 nucleotides: TGTGCCATCGGGCAGGACAGCGCCTTACCCCCGTATGGCTACACCTTC. It codes for CAIGQDSALPPYGYTF.

V is TRBV15 and J is TRBJ2-3; 11 bases map to TRBD2. CDR1 and CDR2 from the germline V gene are LNHNV and YYDKDF (reference sequence). The CDR3 is 14 residues long. V lost 6 bases to trimming and J lost 4 bases; unmatched junction nucleotides: 3. This chain's CDR3 is CATSSGGASDTQYF. The CDR3 bases are TGTGCCACCAGTAGCGGGGGGGCCTCAGATACGCAGTATTTT.